This entry features one T cell receptor beta chain sequence. It lacks a known antigen. Qualities for individual bases were not recorded, and no much larger clone is one base off. The cohort comprised hundreds of healthy bone marrow donors. Cohort members were all nominally healthy when sampled, although unrecorded immune exposures were likely present. The donor was CMV seropositive and belonged to the group of 270 or so seropositive cohort members. A peripheral blood sample was collected from each donor, and TCR beta sequencing was performed on peripheral blood mononuclear cells. Genomic DNA was extracted from the blood cell samples with the Qiagen DNeasy Blood Extraction Kit. The data stem from a study of cytomegalovirus exposure and HLA in healthy donors (dated 2017 in TCRdb). Turning to the overall study: According to an earlier analysis of 450 to 650 of the donors, 200 million or so T cells yielded approximately 120 million unique TCR beta sequences and 276 Gb of sequence data. Five DR-DQ haplotypes were handled as single units for association and clustering because linkage in the cohort was strong. Donor age, sex, ethnicity and CMV serostatus were collected together with the repertoire data. The study used immunosequencing to profile the T cell repertoires of 666 subjects and linked those repertoires to cytomegalovirus serostatus. Approximately 300 gigabases of sequencing data and 91 million or so unique TCR sequences made up an early release that covered about 640 HLA-typed donors. Rather than drawing on any new phenotypic data, the later analysis identified candidate immune exposures from TCR beta sequences and the way those sequences occurred across donors. To decide whether each TCR beta V gene segment behaved as functional or pseudogenic, an earlier analysis of approximately 600 of the donors relied on high-throughput TCR beta sequencing. Among the roughly 430 genotyped donors, around 79% belonged to the genetic ancestry cluster associated with self-reported Caucasian donors. A separate validation cohort of roughly 120 different subjects was used in addition to the roughly 640-subject first cohort. Class I and class II HLA loci were covered by the typing at four-digit resolution. Every discovery cohort repertoire had been produced on one sequencing platform. The study aimed to test whether cataloging public T cell receptors could reveal signatures of past pathogen exposure. To predict cytomegalovirus infection status, the study combined high-throughput TCR immunosequencing, statistical association of individual TCRs with disease status, and machine learning. A later analysis re-analyzed previously published TCR beta repertoires from hundreds of donors and added high-resolution HLA genotyping to study TCR occurrence patterns. Among 300 to 500 genotyped donors of the cohort, an average of approximately 220,000 unique TCR beta nucleotide sequences was sequenced per donor, of which about 18% were non-productive. A later genetic analysis used genome-wide SNP genotypes for about three fifths of the roughly 700 donors, treating that subset as a discovery cohort. The number of typed donors differed by locus: about 620-640 for A, B, C, DRB1 and DQB1; about 520 for DQA1; 606 for DPA1; and roughly 490 for DPB1.

Libraries were constructed by the immunoSEQ multiplex PCR assay. For the multiplex PCR, a mixture combining 60 forward primers for TCR Vbeta segments and 13 reverse primers for TCR Jbeta segments was used. The CDR3 region of rearranged TCR beta genes was amplified from genomic DNA with a multiplex PCR assay. On the Illumina HiSeq System, the amplified TCR beta libraries were sequenced as 87-base-pair reads. The original methods were these. A later analysis tallied 70 million to 100 million unique TCR beta chains across the 610 or so repertoires, and some 10 million of those chains were shared by two or more donors. A nearest-neighbor algorithm error-corrected the raw reads and collapsed the reads into unique sequences, merging closely related sequences to remove PCR and sequencing errors. To assign V, D and J gene segments, CDR3 sequences were aligned to IMGT reference sequences. For a sequence to be retained, a match of at least six nucleotides to both a V gene segment and a J gene segment was required. A rearrangement was called productive if the CDR3 had no stop codons and remained in frame with V and J, and every other rearrangement was called non-productive. Following IMGT convention, CDR3 was defined as the stretch from the second conserved V-encoded cysteine up to the conserved J-encoded phenylalanine. The earlier analysis of about 500 of the donors excluded sequences that lacked an unambiguous match to a single V gene segment. An earlier analysis of a few hundred of the donors called V segments functional above 56.7% productive rearrangements and segregating when the between-donor standard deviation exceeded 5%. A statistical classification framework was developed to diagnose cytomegalovirus status using the catalog of TCR beta chain sequences. A later analysis assigned V and J genes by comparing TCR nucleotide sequences with IMGT/GENE-DB human TR gene sequences. A later analysis assigned CDR3 sequences and most-parsimonious VDJ recombination scenarios with the TCRdist pipeline. In a later analysis, each TCR beta chain was defined by its CDR3 amino acid sequence together with its V-gene family, and reads without a unique V-gene family were excluded. To address suspected cross-contamination and a sequencing artifact, a later analysis removed 450 to 700 highly shared, low-generation-probability nucleotide sequences. In a later analysis, a clonal expansion index was calculated for each public chain from normalized within-repertoire ranks of inferred template counts. In a later analysis, generation probabilities were computed with a VDJ recombination model fitted to out-of-frame rearrangements, and the resulting probabilities were checked against IGoR. A later analysis scored TCR-TCR, TCR-HLA and TCR-CMV co-occurrence with hypergeometric tests, applying a repertoire-size bias correction to TCR pairs. A later analysis estimated false discovery rates by permuting HLA or CMV assignments 20 times. In a later analysis, co-occurring TCRs were grouped using DBSCAN, and TCRdist sequence similarity was added for clustering within HLA-allele-positive subsets. Co-occurrence clustering excluded repertoires with fewer than 30,000 or more than 120,000 public chains, plus five with anomalous nucleotide sharing. Held by TCRdb, this immuneACCESS table contains in-frame sequences only and omits some clones. Under half of the omission traces to an unresolved V gene where checked; the cause of the rest is unknown. V, J and clone size derive from that table, while D and trimming were established from the DNA sequence. This sample is represented by tens of thousands of clones; over 75% of them were singletons. Together, the top ten hold roughly 1.3% of the sample.

General study outcomes and caveats: An earlier analysis of approximately 600 of the donors showed that most TCR beta V segments appeared in productive rearrangements either about 87% or about 30% of the time, which broadly matched IMGT annotations. A few of the identified cytomegalovirus-associated TCR beta chains were confirmed in vitro to be specific for cytomegalovirus antigens. The earlier analysis of approximately 540 of the donors excluded approximately 15 rarely observed V segments, including chromosome 9 orphons, because counts were too low. A further reported finding was that TCR beta sequences accurately predicted the HLA-A and HLA-B alleles for most subjects in the first cohort. Several of the top co-occurrence clusters appeared to be linked to parvovirus B19, influenza, CMV and Epstein-Barr virus, according to a later analysis. Because HLA typing was unavailable for some donors at each locus, only the typed subset was used in association tests. A later genetic analysis reported fewer N-insertions in productive TCRs among donors in an Asian-associated ancestry cluster than the 666-donor mean. The classifier was reported to diagnose cytomegalovirus status with high specificity and sensitivity in both the original and validation cohorts. Roughly uniform sequencing depth across donors was assumed in presence/absence analyses, although this assumption may not hold. An association between a missense DCLRE1C variant and V-gene and J-gene trimming of TCR beta chains was found in a later genetic analysis and replicated in an independent cohort. The study gave a list of about 170 TCR beta chains associated with cytomegalovirus. When HLA alleles, especially DR and DQ, strongly co-occurred, TCR associations were difficult to assign to individual alleles. The authors suggested that the approach could potentially be extended to other disease states and immunological phenotypes. CMV serostatus was the only immune exposure information available for the cohort. A cluster of highly shared sequence variants was judged likely to represent a technical artifact of the sequencing pipeline. In a later analysis, most CMV-associated TCR beta chains were found to appear HLA-restricted, with HLA associations seemingly driven largely by CMV exposure. Across donors, most TCR sequences were observed very rarely, whereas some public TCRs were present in many individuals. At a false discovery rate of 0.05, a later analysis linked some 18,000 TCR beta sequences to specific HLA alleles. The cohort was sequenced for TCR beta chains only, and without alpha or paired-chain data the features that could be detected were limited. The 87-base-pair reads could not distinguish some IMGT-functional V segments, including TRBV6-2 and TRBV6-3, so those segments were excluded. A later analysis found that TCR association rates varied across HLA loci, with DRB1 alleles showing the most associated TCRs and HLA-C alleles the fewest. Linkage disequilibrium might explain the correlated functional status among segregating V segments, but an unknown experimental factor could not be excluded. Compared with equally common non-associated chains, HLA-associated TCR beta chains in a later analysis were more clonally expanded and had lower generation probabilities.

The junction shows trimming of 2 bases on V and 4 bases on J, plus 7 bases between the germline ends. Spanning cysteine to phenylalanine, the CDR3 consists of 12 amino acids. This entry keeps only the CDR3 DNA: 36 bases, framed from base 1. CDR1 GTSNPN and CDR2 SVGIG are derived from the germline V gene (reference sequence). This clonotype was sampled from a girl aged 2 to 10 in good health and CMV-seropositive. This chain is built from TRBV30 and TRBJ2-3, with the D gene uncertain. The material sequenced was PBMCs. The base sequence is TGTGCCTGGAGTAAACACGCAGATACGCAGTATTTT. It encodes CAWSKHADTQYF.